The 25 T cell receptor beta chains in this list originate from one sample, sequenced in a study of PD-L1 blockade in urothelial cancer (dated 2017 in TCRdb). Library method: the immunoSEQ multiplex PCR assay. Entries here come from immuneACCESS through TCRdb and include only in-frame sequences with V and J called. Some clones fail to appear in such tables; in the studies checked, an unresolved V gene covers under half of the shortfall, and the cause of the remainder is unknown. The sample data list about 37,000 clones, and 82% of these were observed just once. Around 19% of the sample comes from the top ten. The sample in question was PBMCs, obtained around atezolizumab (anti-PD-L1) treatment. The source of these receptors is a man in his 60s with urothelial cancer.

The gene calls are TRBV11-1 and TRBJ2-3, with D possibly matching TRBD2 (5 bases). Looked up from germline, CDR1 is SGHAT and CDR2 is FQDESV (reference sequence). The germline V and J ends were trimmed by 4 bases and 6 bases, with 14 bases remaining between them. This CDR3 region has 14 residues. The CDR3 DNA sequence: TGTGCCAGCAGCTACGGGATAGTTGGGGATACGCAGTATTTT. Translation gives CASSYGIVGDTQYF.

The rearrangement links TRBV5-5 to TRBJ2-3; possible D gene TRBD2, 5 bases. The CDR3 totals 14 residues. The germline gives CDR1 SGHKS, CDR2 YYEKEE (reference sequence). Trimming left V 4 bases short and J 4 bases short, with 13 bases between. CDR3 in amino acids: CASSRGDFADTQYF. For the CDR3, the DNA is TGTGCCAGCAGCCGGGGTGATTTTGCAGATACGCAGTATTTT.

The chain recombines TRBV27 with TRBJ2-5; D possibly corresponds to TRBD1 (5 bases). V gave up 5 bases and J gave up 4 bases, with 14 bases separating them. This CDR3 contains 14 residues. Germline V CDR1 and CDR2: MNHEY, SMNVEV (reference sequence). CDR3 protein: CASSLQASLETQYF. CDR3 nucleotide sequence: TGTGCCAGCAGTCTACAGGCATCTCTAGAGACCCAGTACTTC.

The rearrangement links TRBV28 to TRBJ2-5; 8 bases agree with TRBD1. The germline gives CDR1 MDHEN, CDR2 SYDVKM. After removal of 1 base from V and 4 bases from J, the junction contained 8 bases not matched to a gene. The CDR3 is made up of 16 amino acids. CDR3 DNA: TGTGCCAGCAGTTTATCTCGGACAGGGATAGGAGAGACCCAGTACTTC. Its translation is CASSLSRTGIGETQYF.

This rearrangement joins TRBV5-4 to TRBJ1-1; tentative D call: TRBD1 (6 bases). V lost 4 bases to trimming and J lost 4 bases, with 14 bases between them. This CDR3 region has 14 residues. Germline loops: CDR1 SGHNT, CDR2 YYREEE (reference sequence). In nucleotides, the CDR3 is TGTGCCAGCAGCGCCAACAGAGGGGGCACTGAAGCTTTCTTT. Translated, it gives CASSANRGGTEAFF.

CDR3 in amino acids: CSYRINTEAFF. The DNA of the CDR3 is TGCAGCTACAGAATAAACACTGAAGCTTTCTTT. The chain is built from TRBV20-1 and TRBJ1-1; D remains unclear. The germline V gene encodes CDR1 DFQATT and CDR2 SNEGSKA (reference sequence). The CDR3 extends over 11 amino acids.

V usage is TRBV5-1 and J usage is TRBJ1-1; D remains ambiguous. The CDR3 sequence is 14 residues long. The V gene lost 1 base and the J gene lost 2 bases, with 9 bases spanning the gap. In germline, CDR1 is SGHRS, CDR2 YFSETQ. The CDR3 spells CASSLSEINTEAFF. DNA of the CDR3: TGCGCCAGCAGCTTGTCGGAGATTAACACTGAAGCTTTCTTT.

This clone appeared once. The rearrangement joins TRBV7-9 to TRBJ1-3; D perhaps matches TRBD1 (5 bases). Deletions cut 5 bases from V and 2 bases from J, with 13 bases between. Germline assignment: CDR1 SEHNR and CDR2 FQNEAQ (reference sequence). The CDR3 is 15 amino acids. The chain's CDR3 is CASSHGGAAGNTIYF. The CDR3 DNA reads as TGTGCCAGCAGCCACGGCGGGGCGGCTGGAAACACCATATATTTT.

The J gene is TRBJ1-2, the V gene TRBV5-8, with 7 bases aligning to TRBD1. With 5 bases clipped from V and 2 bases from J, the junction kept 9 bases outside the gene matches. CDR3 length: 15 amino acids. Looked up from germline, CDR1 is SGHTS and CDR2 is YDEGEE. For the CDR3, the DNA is TGTGCCAGCAGTTTTTGGACAGGCTCCAACTATGGCTACACCTTC. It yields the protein CASSFWTGSNYGYTF.

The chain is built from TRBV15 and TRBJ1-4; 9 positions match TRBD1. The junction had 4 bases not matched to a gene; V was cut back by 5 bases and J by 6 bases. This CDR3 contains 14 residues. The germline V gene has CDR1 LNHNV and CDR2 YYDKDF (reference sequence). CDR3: CATSRDRADEKLFF. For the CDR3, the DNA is TGTGCCACCAGCCGGGACAGGGCAGATGAAAAACTGTTTTTT.

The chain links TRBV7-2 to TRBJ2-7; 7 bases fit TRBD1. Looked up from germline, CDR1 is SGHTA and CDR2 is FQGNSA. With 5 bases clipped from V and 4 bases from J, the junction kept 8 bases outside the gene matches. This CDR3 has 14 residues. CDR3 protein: CASSEETGSYEQYF. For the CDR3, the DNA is TGTGCCAGCAGCGAAGAGACAGGGTCGTACGAGCAGTACTTC.

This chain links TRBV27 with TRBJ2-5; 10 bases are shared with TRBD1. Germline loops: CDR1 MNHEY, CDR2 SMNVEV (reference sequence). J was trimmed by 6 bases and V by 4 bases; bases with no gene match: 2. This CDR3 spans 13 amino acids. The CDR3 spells CASSWDRGQTQYF. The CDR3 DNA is TGTGCCAGCAGTTGGGACAGGGGACAGACCCAGTACTTC.

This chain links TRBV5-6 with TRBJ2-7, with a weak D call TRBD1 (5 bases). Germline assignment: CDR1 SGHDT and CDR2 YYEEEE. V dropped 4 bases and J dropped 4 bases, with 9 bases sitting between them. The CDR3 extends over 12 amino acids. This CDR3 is CASSSTGYEQYF. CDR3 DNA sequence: TGTGCCAGCAGCAGCACAGGATACGAGCAGTACTTC.

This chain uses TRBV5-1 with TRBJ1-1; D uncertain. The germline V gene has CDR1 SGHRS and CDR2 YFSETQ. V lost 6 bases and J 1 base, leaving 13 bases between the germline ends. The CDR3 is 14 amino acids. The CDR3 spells CASTPLGENTEAFF. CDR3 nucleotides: TGCGCCAGCACCCCACTCGGGGAGAACACTGAAGCTTTCTTT.

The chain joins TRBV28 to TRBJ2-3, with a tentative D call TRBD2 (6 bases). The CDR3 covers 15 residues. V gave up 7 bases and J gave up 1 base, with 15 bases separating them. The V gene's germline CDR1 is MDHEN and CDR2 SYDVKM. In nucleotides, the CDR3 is TGTGCCAGCAAGATCGGCGGGGCTCGCACAGATACGCAGTATTTT. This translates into CASKIGGARTDTQYF.

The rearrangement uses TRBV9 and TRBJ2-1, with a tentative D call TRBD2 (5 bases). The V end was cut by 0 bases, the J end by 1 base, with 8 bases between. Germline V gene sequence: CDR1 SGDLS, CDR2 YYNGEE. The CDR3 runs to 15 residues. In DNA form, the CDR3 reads TGTGCCAGCAGCGTAGTGGGCGGGTCCTACAATGAGCAGTTCTTC. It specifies CASSVVGGSYNEQFF.

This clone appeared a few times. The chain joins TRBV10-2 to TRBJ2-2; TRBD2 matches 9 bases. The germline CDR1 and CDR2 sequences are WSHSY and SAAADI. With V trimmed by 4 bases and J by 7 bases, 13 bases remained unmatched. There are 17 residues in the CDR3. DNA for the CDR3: TGCGCCAGCAGTGTCCCCGTGGGCGGGGGGGCCGACGGGGAGCTGTTTTTT. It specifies CASSVPVGGGADGELFF.

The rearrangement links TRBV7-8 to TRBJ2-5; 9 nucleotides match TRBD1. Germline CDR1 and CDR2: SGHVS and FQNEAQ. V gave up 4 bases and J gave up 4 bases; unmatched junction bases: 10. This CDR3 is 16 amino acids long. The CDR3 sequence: CASSWRRDRVPETQYF. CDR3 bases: TGTGCCAGCAGCTGGAGGAGGGACAGGGTACCAGAGACCCAGTACTTC.

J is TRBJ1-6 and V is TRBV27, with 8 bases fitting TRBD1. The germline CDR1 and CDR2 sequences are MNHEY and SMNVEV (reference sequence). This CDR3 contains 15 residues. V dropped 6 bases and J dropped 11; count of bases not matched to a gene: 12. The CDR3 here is CASSGQGTFGAPLHF. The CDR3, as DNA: TGTGCCAGCAGCGGACAGGGAACGTTTGGGGCACCCCTCCACTTT.

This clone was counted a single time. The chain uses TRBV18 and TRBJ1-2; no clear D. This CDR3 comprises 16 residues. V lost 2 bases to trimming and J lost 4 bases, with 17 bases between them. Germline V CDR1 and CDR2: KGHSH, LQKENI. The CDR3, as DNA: TGTGCCAGCTCACCAGGAGGCTCACCAAGGGCCTATGGCTACACCTTC. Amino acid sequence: CASSPGGSPRAYGYTF.

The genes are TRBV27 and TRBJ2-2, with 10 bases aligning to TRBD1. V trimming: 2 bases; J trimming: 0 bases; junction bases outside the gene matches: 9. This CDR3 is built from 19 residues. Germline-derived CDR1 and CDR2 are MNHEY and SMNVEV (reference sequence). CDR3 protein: CASSLRRQGAITNTGELFF. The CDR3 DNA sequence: TGTGCCAGCAGTTTAAGGAGACAGGGGGCAATAACGAACACCGGGGAGCTGTTTTTT.

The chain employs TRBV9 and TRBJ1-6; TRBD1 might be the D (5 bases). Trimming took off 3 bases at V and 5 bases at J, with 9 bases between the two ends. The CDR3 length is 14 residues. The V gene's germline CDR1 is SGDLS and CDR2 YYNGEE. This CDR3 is CASSGQTNNSPLHF. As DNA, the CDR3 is TGTGCCAGCAGCGGACAGACGAATAATTCACCCCTCCACTTT.

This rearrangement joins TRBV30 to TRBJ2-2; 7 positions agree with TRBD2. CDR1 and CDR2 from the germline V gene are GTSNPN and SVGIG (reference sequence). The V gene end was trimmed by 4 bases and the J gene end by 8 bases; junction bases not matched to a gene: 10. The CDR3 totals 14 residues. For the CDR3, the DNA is TGTGCCTGGAAGCGGGACGTTTATTTGGGGGAGCTGTTTTTT. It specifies CAWKRDVYLGELFF. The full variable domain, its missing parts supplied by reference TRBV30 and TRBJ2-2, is SQTIHQWPATLVQPVGSPLSLECTVEGTSNPNLYWYRQAAGRGLQLLFYSVGIGQISSEVPQNLSASRPQDRQFILSSKKLLLSDSGFYLCAWKRDVYLGELFFGEGSRLTVL.

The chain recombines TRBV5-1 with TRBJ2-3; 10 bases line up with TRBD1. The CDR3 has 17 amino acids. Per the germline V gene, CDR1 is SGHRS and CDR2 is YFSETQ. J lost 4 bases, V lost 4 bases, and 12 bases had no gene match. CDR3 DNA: TGCGCCAGCAGCGCCCCCCTGACAGGGGGCATCGCAGATACGCAGTATTTT. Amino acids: CASSAPLTGGIADTQYF.

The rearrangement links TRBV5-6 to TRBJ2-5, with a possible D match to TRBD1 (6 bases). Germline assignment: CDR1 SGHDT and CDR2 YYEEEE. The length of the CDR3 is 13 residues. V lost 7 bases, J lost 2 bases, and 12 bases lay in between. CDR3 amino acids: CASASQGQETQYF. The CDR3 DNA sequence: TGTGCCAGCGCAAGTCAGGGGCAAGAGACCCAGTACTTC.